This T cell receptor (beta chain) is drawn from a study of monozygotic twins with inflammatory bowel disease. Study-level points and caveats: The inverse Simpson measure of TCRbeta diversity was lower in IBD patients than in healthy co-twins.

The authors made each sample's cDNA in eight separate reactions. Template switching introduced UMIs that contain a 6-nucleotide sample barcode. For each CDR3 protein, TCRdb gives one entry from its re-call of the 5' RACE reads, without DNA. The listing records under 350,000 distinct CDR3 sequences. Germline V CDR1 and CDR2: SGHRS, YFSETQ. The CDR3 sequence is 15 residues long. Regarding this clonotype: The antigen is not known.

The source material was blood. V and J are TRBV5-1 and TRBJ1-1. This receptor was obtained from a human donor with ulcerative colitis or Crohn's disease, or a healthy co-twin of an affected twin (not recorded which). The CDR3 loop is CASSLGVTVNTEAFF.